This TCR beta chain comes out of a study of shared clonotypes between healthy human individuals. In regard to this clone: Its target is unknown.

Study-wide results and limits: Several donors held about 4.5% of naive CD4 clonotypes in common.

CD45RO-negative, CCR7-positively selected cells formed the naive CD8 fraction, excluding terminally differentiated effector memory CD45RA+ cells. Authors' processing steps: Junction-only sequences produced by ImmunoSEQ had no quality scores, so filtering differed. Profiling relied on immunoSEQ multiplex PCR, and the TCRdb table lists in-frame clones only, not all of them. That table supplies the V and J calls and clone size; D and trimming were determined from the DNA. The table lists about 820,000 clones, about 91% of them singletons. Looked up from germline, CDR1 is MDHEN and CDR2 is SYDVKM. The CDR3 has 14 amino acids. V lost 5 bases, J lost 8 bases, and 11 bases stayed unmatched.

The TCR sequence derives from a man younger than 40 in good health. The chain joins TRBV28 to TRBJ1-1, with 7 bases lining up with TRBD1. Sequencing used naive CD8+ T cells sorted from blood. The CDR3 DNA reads TGTGCCAGCAGTGAGACAGGGATCCAAAGGGAAGCTTTCTTT. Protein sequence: CASSETGIQREAFF.